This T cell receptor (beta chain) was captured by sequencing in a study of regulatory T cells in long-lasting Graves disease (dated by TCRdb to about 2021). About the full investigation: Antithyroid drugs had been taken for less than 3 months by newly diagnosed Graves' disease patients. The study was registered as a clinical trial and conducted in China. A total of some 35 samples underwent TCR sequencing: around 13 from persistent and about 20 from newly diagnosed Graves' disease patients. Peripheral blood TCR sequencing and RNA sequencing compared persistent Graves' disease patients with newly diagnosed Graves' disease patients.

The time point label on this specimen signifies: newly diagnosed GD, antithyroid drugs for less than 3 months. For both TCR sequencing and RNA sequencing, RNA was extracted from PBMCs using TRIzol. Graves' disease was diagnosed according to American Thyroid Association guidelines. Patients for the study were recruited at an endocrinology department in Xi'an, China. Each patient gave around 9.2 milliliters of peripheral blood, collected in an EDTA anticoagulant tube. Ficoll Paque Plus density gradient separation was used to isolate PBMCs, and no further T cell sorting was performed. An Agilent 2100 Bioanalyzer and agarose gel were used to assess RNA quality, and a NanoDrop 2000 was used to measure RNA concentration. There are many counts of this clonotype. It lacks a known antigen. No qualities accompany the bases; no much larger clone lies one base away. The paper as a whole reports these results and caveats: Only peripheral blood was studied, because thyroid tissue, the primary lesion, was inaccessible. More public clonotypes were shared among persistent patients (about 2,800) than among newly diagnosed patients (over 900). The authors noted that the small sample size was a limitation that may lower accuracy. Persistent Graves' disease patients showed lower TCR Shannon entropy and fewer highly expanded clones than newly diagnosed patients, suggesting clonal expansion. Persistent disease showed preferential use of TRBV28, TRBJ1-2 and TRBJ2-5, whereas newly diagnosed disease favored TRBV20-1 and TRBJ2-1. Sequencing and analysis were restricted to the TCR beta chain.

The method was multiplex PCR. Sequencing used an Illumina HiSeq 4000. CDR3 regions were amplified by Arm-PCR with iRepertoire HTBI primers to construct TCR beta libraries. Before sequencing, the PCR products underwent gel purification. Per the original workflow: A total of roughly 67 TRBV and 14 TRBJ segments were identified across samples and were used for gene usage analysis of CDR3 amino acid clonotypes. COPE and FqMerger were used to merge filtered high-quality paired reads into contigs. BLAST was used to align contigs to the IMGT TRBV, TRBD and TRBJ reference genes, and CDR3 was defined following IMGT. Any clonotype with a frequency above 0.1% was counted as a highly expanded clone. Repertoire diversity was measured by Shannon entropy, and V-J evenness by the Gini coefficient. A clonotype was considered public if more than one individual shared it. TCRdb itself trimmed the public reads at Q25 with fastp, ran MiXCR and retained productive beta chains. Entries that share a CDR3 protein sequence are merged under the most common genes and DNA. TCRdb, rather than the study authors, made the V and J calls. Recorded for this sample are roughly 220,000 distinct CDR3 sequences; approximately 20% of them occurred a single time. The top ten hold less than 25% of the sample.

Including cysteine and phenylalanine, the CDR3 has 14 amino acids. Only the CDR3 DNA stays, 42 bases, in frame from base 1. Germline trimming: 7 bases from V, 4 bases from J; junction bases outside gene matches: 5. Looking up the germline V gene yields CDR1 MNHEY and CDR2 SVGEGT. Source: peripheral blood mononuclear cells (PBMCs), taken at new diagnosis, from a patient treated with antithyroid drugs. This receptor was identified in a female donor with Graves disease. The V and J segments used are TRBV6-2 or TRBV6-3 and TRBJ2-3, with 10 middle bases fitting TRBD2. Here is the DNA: TGTGCCAGCACGAGCGGGAGGGAGGCAGATACGCAGTATTTT. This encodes CASTSGREADTQYF.